This is a list of T cell receptor beta chains from one sample in a study of blood T cell repertoires in COVID-19. The protocol was immunoSEQ multiplex PCR, while the TCRdb copy is restricted to in-frame clones and leaves out a portion. Of approximately 260,000 clones in the sample, roughly 83% were seen once. Sample: peripheral blood. These receptor sequences come from a man aged 60 to 75 who had recovered from COVID-19. CDR3s include the opening cysteine and the closing phenylalanine or tryptophan. D genes are given only for firm matches. Part of the rows lack a size; the others show once, few, many or a class for expanded clones.

clone size	V gene	D gene	J gene	CDR3 DNA	CDR3 protein
NA	TRBV12-3/TRBV12-4	TRBD1	TRBJ2-7	TGTGCCAGCGGAAGACAGGGGACATACGAGCAGTACTTC	CASGRQGTYEQYF
once	TRBV12-3/TRBV12-4	TRBD2	TRBJ2-3	TGTGCCAGCAGTCCAGCGGGACTACCGACGCAGTATTTT	CASSPAGLPTQYF
once	TRBV27	NA	TRBJ2-1	TGTGCCAGCAGTTGGTCTATGGACAATGAGCAGTTCTTC	CASSWSMDNEQFF
many	TRBV7-9	NA	TRBJ2-7	TGTGCCAGCAGCCCACTAGACATCAGCGGCGAGCAGTACTTC	CASSPLDISGEQYF
once	TRBV7-9	NA	TRBJ1-2	TGTGCCAGCAGCCTACAGTTGGTTGGCTACACCTTC	CASSLQLVGYTF
NA	TRBV14	NA	TRBJ2-2	TGTGCCAGCAGCCGACTAGGGGAGAGGGGGGAGCTGTTTTTT	CASSRLGERGELFF
few	TRBV7-9	NA	TRBJ2-3	TGTGCCAGCAGCGGGGGCCGCACAGATACGCAGTATTTT	CASSGGRTDTQYF
NA	TRBV23-1	TRBD2	TRBJ2-3	TGCGCCAGCAGTCAAGAACTAGCGGGAGGGCCCTGGGGCACAGATACGCAGTATTTT	CASSQELAGGPWGTDTQYF
once	TRBV9	NA	TRBJ1-1	TGTGCCAGCAGCCCCAAAGAGCCGTGGAACACTGAAGCTTTCTTT	CASSPKEPWNTEAFF
NA	TRBV29-1	NA	TRBJ2-1	TGCAGCGCCGTACCCCGGAATGAGCAGTTCTTC	CSAVPRNEQFF
NA	TRBV7-9	TRBD1	TRBJ1-1	TGTGCCAGCAGGTCTAGTTACAGGGGTTGGACTGAAGCTTTCTTT	CASRSSYRGWTEAFF
NA	TRBV9	NA	TRBJ2-1	TGTGCCAGCAGCGTAGTACAAGGACAACACAATGAGCAGTTCTTC	CASSVVQGQHNEQFF
NA	TRBV5-1	TRBD1	TRBJ2-5	TGCGCCAGCAGCTTATTGTCGGGACAGCAAGAGACCCAGTACTTC	CASSLLSGQQETQYF
NA	TRBV19	TRBD1	TRBJ2-7	TGTGCCAGTAGTATTTTAGGGGACAGCTCCTACGAGCAGTACTTC	CASSILGDSSYEQYF
NA	TRBV18	NA	TRBJ1-2	TGTGCCAGCTCACTCTCAGGGGACGGCTACACCTTC	CASSLSGDGYTF
NA	TRBV4-1	TRBD2	TRBJ2-5	TGCGCCAGCAGCCACCCACTTCAAGCGGGGAATCAAGAGACCCAGTACTTC	CASSHPLQAGNQETQYF
NA	TRBV15	NA	TRBJ1-5	TGTGCCACCAGCAGAGATAGAGTTAATAGCAATCAGCCCCAGCATTTT	CATSRDRVNSNQPQHF
NA	TRBV7-9	TRBD2	TRBJ2-2	TGTGCCAGCAGCTCTTTAGCGGGGGGGCGCACCGGGGAGCTGTTTTTT	CASSSLAGGRTGELFF
NA	TRBV5-6	NA	TRBJ2-1	TGTGCCAGCAGCCTCCCGAATGAGCAGTTCTTC	CASSLPNEQFF
NA	TRBV5-1	TRBD2	TRBJ2-3	TGCGCCAGCAGCTCCGGGACTAGCGGGGTCTCTAGCACAGATACGCAGTATTTT	CASSSGTSGVSSTDTQYF
NA	TRBV4-2	NA	TRBJ2-7	TGTGCCAGCAGCCAAGTGGAGGAGTATCTTCACGAGCAGTACTTC	CASSQVEEYLHEQYF
NA	TRBV7-9	NA	TRBJ1-1	TGTGCCAGCAGCCTCTACGGGGTAGGAATATCCTCCCCGAACACTGAAGCTTTCTTT	CASSLYGVGISSPNTEAFF
NA	TRBV9	NA	TRBJ2-5	TGTGCCAGCAGCGTAGCTAGGGGCCAAGAGACCCAGTACTTC	CASSVARGQETQYF
NA	TRBV4-1	NA	TRBJ1-1	TGCGCCAGCAGCCCCCAATTTACAGCGAACACTGAAGCTTTCTTT	CASSPQFTANTEAFF
NA	TRBV5-1	TRBD2	TRBJ2-1	TGCGCCAGCAGCCCCGGGGGGAATTACAATGAGCAGTTCTTC	CASSPGGNYNEQFF
NA	TRBV6-2/TRBV6-3	TRBD2	TRBJ2-2	TGTGCCAGCATCCCAATAGTTACCAGCGGGGGGGCTGTGAACACCGGGGAGCTGTTTTTT	CASIPIVTSGGAVNTGELFF
few	TRBV7-6	TRBD1	TRBJ2-1	TGTGCCAGCAGCTTTACAGGGGGCAAGGAGCAGTTCTTC	CASSFTGGKEQFF
NA	TRBV5-1	NA	TRBJ2-7	TGCGCCAGCAGCCCACAGGGTCTGAACTACGAGCAGTACTTC	CASSPQGLNYEQYF
NA	TRBV5-1	TRBD2	TRBJ2-5	TGCGCCAGCAGCTTAGACGGGAGGAGTGGAGAGACCCAGTACTTC	CASSLDGRSGETQYF